This is a list of T cell receptor beta chains from one sample in a study of cytomegalovirus exposure and HLA in healthy donors. TCRdb keeps only in-frame clones here, not all; method: immunoSEQ multiplex PCR. The sample lists around 130,000 clones; 75% were seen once. Material: PBMCs. These receptor sequences come from a woman aged 40 to 50 in good health and CMV-seropositive. Each CDR3 is given with its conserved first and last residue. The order of the fields is D gene, V gene, clone size, J gene, CDR3 protein, CDR3 DNA. A D gene is named only where the DNA matches it firmly. Clone size appears in some rows only: once, few, many, or a class for an expanded clone.

D gene: NA
V gene: TRBV19
clone size: NA
J gene: TRBJ1-5
CDR3 protein: CASMGRANQPQHF
CDR3 DNA: TGTGCCAGTATGGGCAGGGCGAATCAGCCCCAGCATTTT

D gene: TRBD1
V gene: TRBV6-5
clone size: NA
J gene: TRBJ1-2
CDR3 protein: CASSRYRQGGYGYTF
CDR3 DNA: TGTGCCAGCAGTCGCTACCGACAGGGGGGTTATGGCTACACCTTC

D gene: TRBD1
V gene: TRBV19
clone size: NA
J gene: TRBJ1-2
CDR3 protein: CASSTNRGANYGYTF
CDR3 DNA: TGTGCCAGTAGTACCAACAGGGGGGCCAACTATGGCTACACCTTC

D gene: NA
V gene: TRBV14
clone size: NA
J gene: TRBJ2-1
CDR3 protein: CASSRQAPYNEQFF
CDR3 DNA: TGTGCCAGCAGCCGACAGGCCCCCTACAATGAGCAGTTCTTC

D gene: TRBD2
V gene: TRBV30
clone size: once
J gene: TRBJ2-3
CDR3 protein: CAWSVLGLAGVSGPDTQYF
CDR3 DNA: TGTGCCTGGAGTGTACTCGGGCTAGCGGGAGTCTCAGGCCCAGATACGCAGTATTTT

D gene: TRBD1
V gene: TRBV5-1
clone size: NA
J gene: TRBJ1-1
CDR3 protein: CASRWTGLSHFFF
CDR3 DNA: TGCGCCAGCAGGTGGACAGGTTTGTCTCATTTTTTCTTT

D gene: TRBD1
V gene: TRBV7-6
clone size: NA
J gene: TRBJ1-5
CDR3 protein: CASSLGTGSGNQPQHF
CDR3 DNA: TGTGCCAGCAGCTTGGGGACAGGGTCGGGCAATCAGCCCCAGCATTTT

D gene: NA
V gene: TRBV5-6
clone size: few
J gene: TRBJ2-6
CDR3 protein: CASSFQGSGANVLTF
CDR3 DNA: TGTGCCAGCAGCTTCCAGGGTTCTGGGGCCAACGTCCTGACTTTC

D gene: NA
V gene: TRBV15
clone size: NA
J gene: TRBJ2-5
CDR3 protein: CATSGRTGTQETQYF
CDR3 DNA: TGTGCCACCAGCGGGAGGACCGGGACTCAAGAGACCCAGTACTTC

D gene: TRBD1
V gene: TRBV11-2
clone size: NA
J gene: TRBJ1-5
CDR3 protein: CASSLGTGSYQPQHF
CDR3 DNA: TGTGCCAGCAGCTTAGGGACAGGTAGCTATCAGCCCCAGCATTTT

D gene: TRBD2
V gene: TRBV6-1
clone size: NA
J gene: TRBJ2-1
CDR3 protein: CASMRGGNEQFF
CDR3 DNA: TGTGCCAGCATGCGGGGGGGGAATGAACAGTTCTTC

D gene: TRBD1
V gene: TRBV9
clone size: NA
J gene: TRBJ1-2
CDR3 protein: CASSPRGQGIGGYTF
CDR3 DNA: TGTGCCAGCAGCCCACGGGGACAGGGCATAGGCGGCTACACCTTC

D gene: TRBD2
V gene: TRBV30
clone size: NA
J gene: TRBJ2-2
CDR3 protein: CAWSRGLGDTGELFF
CDR3 DNA: TGTGCCTGGTCCCGAGGACTAGGGGACACCGGGGAGCTGTTTTTT

D gene: TRBD1
V gene: TRBV27
clone size: NA
J gene: TRBJ2-1
CDR3 protein: CASSQPAGQGTSEQFF
CDR3 DNA: TGTGCCAGCAGTCAACCAGCGGGACAGGGGACGAGTGAGCAGTTCTTC

D gene: TRBD1
V gene: TRBV12-5
clone size: NA
J gene: TRBJ1-1
CDR3 protein: CASAYRGNTEAFF
CDR3 DNA: TGTGCTAGTGCCTACAGGGGAAACACTGAAGCTTTCTTT

D gene: NA
V gene: TRBV19
clone size: few
J gene: TRBJ2-3
CDR3 protein: CASSIPGAQVTDTQYF
CDR3 DNA: TGTGCCAGTAGTATACCAGGGGCCCAGGTCACAGATACGCAGTATTTT

D gene: TRBD1
V gene: TRBV9
clone size: NA
J gene: TRBJ1-1
CDR3 protein: CASSVGGGGNEAFF
CDR3 DNA: TGTGCCAGCAGCGTAGGAGGAGGGGGCAATGAAGCTTTCTTT

D gene: NA
V gene: TRBV29-1
clone size: NA
J gene: TRBJ2-7
CDR3 protein: CSVIPPGAPYEQYF
CDR3 DNA: TGCAGCGTTATCCCCCCAGGGGCCCCCTACGAGCAGTACTTC

D gene: NA
V gene: TRBV13
clone size: few
J gene: TRBJ2-3
CDR3 protein: CASSSPGTDTQYF
CDR3 DNA: TGTGCCAGCAGCTCCCCGGGCACAGATACGCAGTATTTT

D gene: TRBD2
V gene: TRBV7-9
clone size: once
J gene: TRBJ2-7
CDR3 protein: CASSPSPNRLGGF
CDR3 DNA: TGTGCCAGCAGCCCCTCCCCGAACAGGTTGGGGGGGTTC

D gene: NA
V gene: TRBV2
clone size: NA
J gene: TRBJ1-2
CDR3 protein: CASFFGPREGYTF
CDR3 DNA: TGTGCCAGCTTCTTCGGTCCTCGGGAAGGCTACACCTTC

D gene: TRBD1
V gene: TRBV4-3
clone size: NA
J gene: TRBJ1-3
CDR3 protein: CASSQDAGGKDTIYF
CDR3 DNA: TGCGCCAGCAGCCAAGACGCAGGGGGGAAAGACACCATATATTTT

D gene: TRBD2
V gene: TRBV7-9
clone size: NA
J gene: TRBJ2-2
CDR3 protein: CASSPTRREGRGGELFF
CDR3 DNA: TGTGCCAGCAGCCCCACGCGGCGGGAGGGCCGCGGCGGGGAGCTGTTTTTT

D gene: NA
V gene: TRBV7-2
clone size: NA
J gene: TRBJ1-3
CDR3 protein: CASSLVVRPRSGNTIYF
CDR3 DNA: TGTGCCAGCAGCTTAGTTGTCCGTCCACGGTCTGGAAACACCATATATTTT

D gene: TRBD2
V gene: TRBV4-3
clone size: few
J gene: TRBJ2-4
CDR3 protein: CASSQDRSGGAKNIQYF
CDR3 DNA: TGCGCCAGCAGCCAAGATCGGAGCGGGGGGGCCAAAAACATTCAGTACTTC

D gene: NA
V gene: TRBV6-5
clone size: NA
J gene: TRBJ1-1
CDR3 protein: CASSPTGYTEAFF
CDR3 DNA: TGTGCCAGCAGCCCCACAGGGTACACTGAAGCTTTCTTT

D gene: TRBD1
V gene: TRBV11-2
clone size: few
J gene: TRBJ2-2
CDR3 protein: CASSFGTGNTGELFF
CDR3 DNA: TGTGCCAGCAGCTTCGGGACAGGGAACACCGGGGAGCTGTTTTTT

D gene: NA
V gene: TRBV11-1
clone size: NA
J gene: TRBJ2-1
CDR3 protein: CASSPRVQYNEQFF
CDR3 DNA: TGTGCCAGCAGCCCTCGAGTCCAATACAATGAGCAGTTCTTC

D gene: NA
V gene: TRBV28
clone size: NA
J gene: TRBJ1-1
CDR3 protein: CASTRGKAFF
CDR3 DNA: TGTGCCAGCACCCGGGGTAAAGCTTTCTTT

D gene: TRBD1
V gene: TRBV15
clone size: once
J gene: TRBJ2-7
CDR3 protein: CATSFGQGAYEQYF
CDR3 DNA: TGTGCCACCAGCTTTGGACAGGGGGCCTACGAGCAGTACTTC

D gene: TRBD1
V gene: TRBV30
clone size: NA
J gene: TRBJ2-1
CDR3 protein: CAWGKGADYNEQFF
CDR3 DNA: TGTGCCTGGGGTAAGGGGGCCGATTACAATGAGCAGTTCTTC

D gene: NA
V gene: TRBV4-3
clone size: NA
J gene: TRBJ1-3
CDR3 protein: CASSLGRFSGNTIYF
CDR3 DNA: TGCGCCAGCAGCCTTGGGCGTTTCTCTGGAAACACCATATATTTT

D gene: NA
V gene: TRBV9
clone size: NA
J gene: TRBJ1-1
CDR3 protein: CASSPGMGLNTEAFF
CDR3 DNA: TGTGCCAGCAGCCCCGGGATGGGATTGAACACTGAAGCTTTCTTT

D gene: NA
V gene: TRBV5-4
clone size: few
J gene: TRBJ2-7
CDR3 protein: CASSLGAGSYEQYF
CDR3 DNA: TGTGCCAGCAGCTTGGGGGCGGGATCCTACGAGCAGTACTTC

D gene: TRBD1
V gene: TRBV4-3
clone size: NA
J gene: TRBJ2-3
CDR3 protein: CASSQGQGFSTDTQYF
CDR3 DNA: TGCGCCAGCAGCCAAGGACAGGGGTTTTCCACAGATACGCAGTATTTT

D gene: NA
V gene: TRBV4-2
clone size: few
J gene: TRBJ2-1
CDR3 protein: CASSQDEREQFF
CDR3 DNA: TGTGCCAGCAGCCAAGATGAGCGTGAGCAGTTCTTC

D gene: TRBD2
V gene: TRBV7-9
clone size: few
J gene: TRBJ2-5
CDR3 protein: CASSLLAGKETQYF
CDR3 DNA: TGTGCCAGCAGCTTACTAGCGGGAAAAGAGACCCAGTACTTC

D gene: TRBD1
V gene: TRBV5-4
clone size: NA
J gene: TRBJ2-4
CDR3 protein: CASSIGTGRNTNIQYF
CDR3 DNA: TGTGCCAGCAGCATAGGGACAGGGCGGAATACGAACATTCAGTACTTC

D gene: TRBD1
V gene: TRBV7-8
clone size: few
J gene: TRBJ2-5
CDR3 protein: CASSLGDRARETQYF
CDR3 DNA: TGTGCCAGCAGCTTAGGGGACAGGGCACGAGAGACCCAGTACTTC

D gene: TRBD1
V gene: TRBV6-4
clone size: NA
J gene: TRBJ1-1
CDR3 protein: CASSDSAGGRTEAFF
CDR3 DNA: TGTGCCAGCAGTGACTCGGCAGGGGGAAGAACTGAAGCTTTCTTT

D gene: NA
V gene: TRBV2
clone size: NA
J gene: TRBJ1-1
CDR3 protein: CASQTGHPNTEAFF
CDR3 DNA: TGTGCCAGCCAAACCGGACACCCCAACACTGAAGCTTTCTTT

D gene: NA
V gene: TRBV25-1
clone size: NA
J gene: TRBJ2-5
CDR3 protein: CASSDPAGPETQYF
CDR3 DNA: TGTGCCAGCAGTGACCCGGCGGGTCCCGAGACCCAGTACTTC

D gene: TRBD2
V gene: TRBV10-3
clone size: few
J gene: TRBJ2-1
CDR3 protein: CAIVSGLAGDEQFF
CDR3 DNA: TGTGCCATCGTGTCGGGACTAGCGGGAGATGAGCAGTTCTTC

D gene: NA
V gene: TRBV30
clone size: NA
J gene: TRBJ1-2
CDR3 protein: CAWSAVNYGYTF
CDR3 DNA: TGTGCCTGGAGTGCAGTTAACTATGGCTACACCTTC

D gene: TRBD2
V gene: TRBV4-3
clone size: once
J gene: TRBJ2-3
CDR3 protein: CASSQDLAGGTDTQYF
CDR3 DNA: TGCGCCAGCAGCCAAGATCTCGCGGGGGGCACAGATACGCAGTATTTT